One and the same sample provided the 14 T cell receptor beta chains below, sequenced in a study of OX40 agonist ivuxolimab in advanced cancers. TCRdb's table, derived via immunoSEQ multiplex PCR, lists solely in-frame clones and lacks some. Of roughly 40,000 clones listed, over 75% are singletons. Source: CD4+ or CD8+ T cells sorted from blood, taken in a trial of the OX40 agonist ivuxolimab. The receptors were gathered from an adult with an advanced solid tumor such as melanoma, head and neck, liver or kidney cancer.

The chain links TRBV6-5 to TRBJ1-4, with D unclear. Germline CDR1 MNHEY, CDR2 SVGAGI. V gave up 0 bases and J gave up 5 bases, with 10 bases separating them. The CDR3 spans 15 residues. DNA for the CDR3: TGTGCCAGCAGTTACTCGATGACGGCGAATGAAAAACTGTTTTTT. It codes for CASSYSMTANEKLFF.

This chain joins TRBV10-3 and TRBJ2-7, with 12 bases fitting TRBD2. This CDR3 is 17 amino acids long. Germline V gene data show CDR1 as ENHRY and CDR2 as SYGVKD. Germline trimming cut 4 bases from V and 4 bases from J; bases unmatched to any gene: 11. The CDR3 sequence: CAISARATSGSGYEQYF. The CDR3 DNA is TGTGCCATCAGTGCCCGAGCGACTAGCGGGAGTGGATACGAGCAGTACTTC.

This clone appeared once. This chain connects TRBV4-2 to TRBJ2-1; D not resolved. The CDR3 has 14 residues. Trimming removed 6 bases from V and 0 bases from J, with 9 bases in between. Germline CDR1 reads LGHNA; CDR2 reads YNFKEQ. CDR3 sequence: CASSRGDSYNEQFF. As DNA, the CDR3 is TGTGCCAGCAGTCGCGGCGACTCCTACAATGAGCAGTTCTTC.

The V and J genes are TRBV5-1 and TRBJ2-2; no clear D. Trimming cost V 1 base and J 5 bases, with 6 bases left between them. Germline CDR1 and CDR2: SGHRS and YFSETQ. The CDR3 has 13 residues. CDR3 loop: CASSLSPTGELFF. The CDR3 region has the DNA TGCGCCAGCAGCTTGAGCCCAACCGGGGAGCTGTTTTTT.

The J gene is TRBJ1-1, the V gene TRBV18, with unresolved D. CDR3 length equals 14 residues. Trimming shortened V by 2 bases and J by 5 bases, and 12 bases separated the two germline ends. Germline V gene sequence: CDR1 KGHSH, CDR2 LQKENI. CDR3 region: CASSPFERETEAFF. Here the CDR3 DNA reads TGTGCCAGCTCACCATTCGAGAGGGAAACTGAAGCTTTCTTT.

The chain combines TRBV28 with TRBJ2-7; 8 bases fit TRBD1. Trimming removed 4 bases from V and 0 bases from J; junction bases left unmatched: 5. Germline CDR1 reads MDHEN; CDR2 reads SYDVKM. This CDR3 is 15 amino acids long. The CDR3 sequence is CASSSNRGFSYEQYF. DNA of the CDR3: TGTGCCAGCAGTTCGAACAGGGGGTTCTCCTACGAGCAGTACTTC.

This rearrangement joins TRBV10-3 to TRBJ2-1; D remains unclear. Trimming left V 3 bases short and J 8 bases short, with 8 bases between. CDR1 ENHRY and CDR2 SYGVKD come from the germline V gene. This CDR3 region has 12 residues. CDR3 region: CAISEIGDEQFF. In DNA, the CDR3 is TGTGCCATCAGTGAAATCGGTGATGAGCAGTTCTTC.

This clone was detected only once. The chain has TRBV29-1 and TRBJ2-3, with 8 positions matching TRBD1. V lost 7 bases to trimming and J lost 4 bases; unmatched junction nucleotides: 4. The length of the CDR3 is 12 residues. Germline V lookup: CDR1 SQVTM, CDR2 ANQGSEA. CDR3 in DNA: TGCAGCGGACGGACAGGGCCAGATACGCAGTATTTT. Its translation is CSGRTGPDTQYF.

The chain is built from TRBV6-6 and TRBJ2-5, with unresolved D. Trimming cost V 6 bases and J 5 bases, with 7 bases left between them. This CDR3 has 11 residues. CDR1 and CDR2 from the germline V gene are MNHNY and SVGAGI (reference sequence). The CDR3 reads CASSSGETQYF. The CDR3 DNA is TGTGCCAGCAGCTCGGGTGAGACCCAGTACTTC.

This chain uses TRBV27 with TRBJ2-7, with D unresolved. Germline V gene data show CDR1 as MNHEY and CDR2 as SMNVEV (reference sequence). V lost 2 bases to trimming and J lost 2 bases, with 19 bases between them. This CDR3 has 17 amino acids. CDR3 sequence reads: CASSLRTFTDGPYEQYF. The CDR3 DNA sequence: TGTGCCAGCAGTTTACGGACCTTTACGGACGGACCCTACGAGCAGTACTTC.

The chain links TRBV10-3 to TRBJ1-1; tentative D call: TRBD1 (5 bases). The germline V gene encodes CDR1 ENHRY and CDR2 SYGVKD. CDR3 size: 16 residues. V lost 2 bases, J lost 1 base, and 14 bases lay in between. The CDR3 sequence is CAISEGIRGKNTEAFF. CDR3 DNA: TGTGCCATCAGTGAGGGAATCCGGGGCAAGAACACTGAAGCTTTCTTT.

The chain couples TRBV2 to TRBJ2-2, with 9 nucleotides matching TRBD1. The CDR3 is 16 residues long. J was trimmed by 3 bases and V by 6 bases; bases with no gene match: 8. Germline V gene data show CDR1 as SNHLY and CDR2 as FYNNEI. The CDR3 loop reads CASRRGQGIHTGELFF. As DNA, the CDR3 is TGTGCCAGCAGACGAGGACAGGGGATTCACACCGGGGAGCTGTTTTTT.

The V call is TRBV25-1, the J call TRBJ2-5, with a weak D call TRBD1 (6 bases). V lost 5 bases and J lost 5, with 24 bases in between. This CDR3 has 17 amino acids. Per germline, CDR1 MGHDK and CDR2 SYGVNS. The CDR3 nucleotides read TGTGCCAGCAGTCCATGGGGGAAACAGGGTAGGGGGGAGACCCAGTACTTC. Translation: CASSPWGKQGRGETQYF.

The J gene is TRBJ1-2, the V gene TRBV7-9; no definite D call. The V gene lost 3 bases and the J gene lost 4 bases, with 12 bases spanning the gap. CDR3 length: 14 residues. Germline lookup yields CDR1 SEHNR and CDR2 FQNEAQ (reference sequence). The CDR3 DNA is TGTGCCAGCAGCTTTGAGAGAGGAGTCTATGGCTACACCTTC. Translated: CASSFERGVYGYTF.